One and the same sample provided the 19 T cell receptor beta chains below, sequenced in a study of cytomegalovirus exposure and HLA in healthy donors. Measured with immunoSEQ multiplex PCR; TCRdb has only the in-frame clones, and not every one. The table records tens of thousands of clones, roughly 94% of them present only once. The material sequenced was PBMCs. The source of these receptors is a man younger than 35 in good health and CMV-seronegative.

The gene calls are TRBV7-2 and TRBJ2-5, with 9 nucleotides matching TRBD1. The germline CDR1 and CDR2 sequences are SGHTA and FQGNSA. The CDR3 has 14 residues. J was trimmed by 6 bases and V by 4 bases; bases with no gene match: 6. CDR3 sequence: CASSSTGGAQTQYF. The DNA of the CDR3 is TGTGCCAGCAGCTCAACAGGGGGCGCGCAGACCCAGTACTTC.

The chain carries TRBV5-4 and TRBJ2-3; TRBD2 agrees at 12 bases. The CDR3 runs to 18 residues. J was trimmed by 0 bases and V by 4 bases; bases with no gene match: 9. Germline CDR1 and CDR2: SGHNT and YYREEE (reference sequence). The CDR3 DNA sequence: TGTGCCAGCAGCCCTCCGAGGACTAGCGGGGATAGCACAGATACGCAGTATTTT. Residues: CASSPPRTSGDSTDTQYF.

This chain connects TRBV5-1 to TRBJ1-5, with 9 nucleotides matching TRBD1. Trimming removed 0 bases from V and 4 bases from J; junction bases left unmatched: 2. The CDR3 extends over 15 amino acids. Germline CDR1 reads SGHRS; CDR2 reads YFSETQ. This CDR3 is CASSLGQGDNQPQHF. The CDR3 DNA follows: TGCGCCAGCAGCTTGGGACAGGGGGATAATCAGCCCCAGCATTTT.

The V gene is TRBV28, the J gene TRBJ1-1, with a tentative D call TRBD1 (6 bases). Trimming stripped 5 bases from V and 4 bases from J, with 17 bases between. Per germline, CDR1 MDHEN and CDR2 SYDVKM. This CDR3 is built from 15 residues. The CDR3 sequence: CASSTNTGYSTEAFF. CDR3 sequence (DNA): TGTGCCAGCAGTACCAATACAGGGTACAGCACTGAAGCTTTCTTT.

This clone was detected once. The chain employs TRBV10-3 and TRBJ2-7; TRBD2 is a possible D gene (5 bases). This CDR3 is built from 15 residues. Germline V CDR1 and CDR2: ENHRY, SYGVKD. V was shortened by 0 bases and J by 3 bases, with 12 bases between the two germline ends. CDR3 coding DNA: TGTGCCATCAGTGAGTCCGGAGGAAAGGGCTACGAGCAGTACTTC. It specifies CAISESGGKGYEQYF.

This sequence joins TRBV28 and TRBJ2-1; TRBD1 agrees at 7 bases. V lost 8 bases, J lost 14 bases, and 15 bases stayed unmatched. The CDR3 is made up of 13 amino acids. CDR1 MDHEN and CDR2 SYDVKM come from the germline V gene. The CDR3 DNA reads as TGTGCCAGCGAGGGGGCCCTATCCCTGGGGGAGTTCTTC. This translates into CASEGALSLGEFF.

The CDR3 protein is CASSVGDSSNQPQHF. As DNA, the CDR3 is TGTGCCAGCAGTGTGGGAGATTCAAGCAATCAGCCCCAGCATTTT. This chain connects TRBV2 to TRBJ1-5; the D is unclear. The CDR3 sequence is 15 residues long. Germline V lookup: CDR1 SNHLY, CDR2 FYNNEI. With 4 bases removed from V and 1 base from J, the gap between germline ends came to 11 bases.

The CDR3: CASSREGWRSNQPQHF. CDR3 coding DNA: TGTGCCAGCAGCAGGGAGGGGTGGCGGAGCAATCAGCCCCAGCATTTT. The chain recombines TRBV5-6 with TRBJ1-5; weak D call: TRBD1 (5 bases). The CDR3 extends over 16 amino acids. The germline V and J ends were trimmed by 4 bases and 1 base, with 15 bases remaining between them. Germline CDR1 and CDR2: SGHDT and YYEEEE. Filled out from reference TRBV5-6 and TRBJ1-5, the complete variable domain reads DAGVTQSPTHLIKTRGQQVTLRCSPKSGHDTVSWYQQALGQGPQFIFQYYEEEERQRGNFPDRFSGHQFPNYSSELNVNALLLGDSALYLCASSREGWRSNQPQHFGDGTRLSIL.

The genes are TRBV19 and TRBJ2-1; 9 nucleotides line up with TRBD2. This CDR3 spans 14 amino acids. Germline V gene lookup returns CDR1 LNHDA and CDR2 SQIVND (reference sequence). The junction had 13 bases not matched to a gene; V was cut back by 10 bases and J by 9 bases. The CDR3 is CATSGAGGSGEQFF. The CDR3 DNA follows: TGTGCCACGTCTGGGGCGGGAGGGTCCGGTGAGCAGTTCTTC.

V gene TRBV19 combines with J gene TRBJ2-5; 10 nucleotides match TRBD1. V lost 6 bases to trimming and J lost 5 bases; unmatched junction nucleotides: 6. The CDR3 consists of 14 residues. Germline CDR1 is LNHDA and CDR2 is SQIVND (reference sequence). CDR3 sequence reads: CASSPTGGGETQYF. As DNA, the CDR3 is TGTGCCAGTAGCCCGACAGGGGGCGGGGAGACCCAGTACTTC.

V and J are TRBV9 and TRBJ1-5; 7 bases align to TRBD1. The CDR3 covers 15 residues. The trim removed 0 bases at V and 7 bases at J, leaving 7 bases unmatched. CDR1 is SGDLS and CDR2 is YYNGEE in the germline V gene. In DNA form, the CDR3 reads TGTGCCAGCAGCGTAGAGGGGGCGCCCGGGCAGCCCCAGCATTTT. It codes for CASSVEGAPGQPQHF.

The chain is built from TRBV13 and TRBJ2-6; a possible D gene is TRBD2 (6 bases). Trimming stripped 1 base from V and 4 bases from J, with 17 bases between. Germline CDR1 is PRHDT and CDR2 is FYEKMQ (reference sequence). The CDR3 has 18 residues. This CDR3 reads CASSLDLRVAAGANVLTF. CDR3 in DNA: TGTGCCAGCAGCTTAGACCTCCGGGTAGCGGCCGGGGCCAACGTCCTGACTTTC.

This chain uses TRBV28 with TRBJ2-7; 10 positions match TRBD1. CDR1 is MDHEN, CDR2 SYDVKM, per germline. V gave up 5 bases and J gave up 6 bases; unmatched junction bases: 7. This CDR3 region has 14 residues. The chain's CDR3 is CASSPGDRGAEQYF. The CDR3 DNA reads TGTGCCAGCAGTCCCGGGGACAGGGGAGCCGAGCAGTACTTC.

The DNA for the CDR3 is TGTGCCAGCTCACCACCGCCTAACACAGATACGCAGTATTTT. Its protein is CASSPPPNTDTQYF. V is TRBV18 and J is TRBJ2-3; D is unresolved. The length of the CDR3 is 14 residues. V was trimmed by 0 bases and J by 2 bases, leaving 6 bases between them. The V gene's germline CDR1 is KGHSH and CDR2 LQKENI.

This chain connects TRBV11-3 to TRBJ2-1, with 11 bases identical to TRBD2. The germline V gene encodes CDR1 SGHNT and CDR2 YENEEA. The length of the CDR3 is 18 residues. The J segment lost 8 bases and the V segment lost 1 base, leaving 13 bases of the junction unmatched. CDR3 loop: CASSLGRSTSGSYDEQFF. The CDR3 nucleotides read TGTGCCAGCAGCTTAGGGCGATCTACTAGCGGGAGTTACGATGAGCAGTTCTTC. The variable domain in full, completed from reference TRBV11-3 and TRBJ2-1, reads EAGVVQSPRYKIIEKKQPVAFWCNPISGHNTLYWYLQNLGQGPELLIRYENEEAVDDSQLPKDRFSAERLKGVDSTLKIQPAELGDSAVYLCASSLGRSTSGSYDEQFFGPGTRLTVL.

The chain couples TRBV28 to TRBJ2-7, with a possible D match to TRBD2 (6 bases). This CDR3 has 16 residues. V shed 6 bases and J shed 1 base, with 19 bases lying between them. Germline values: CDR1 MDHEN, CDR2 SYDVKM. The DNA of the CDR3 is TGTGCCAGCAGACGAAAACCCGGGACTGTATCCTACGAGCAGTACTTC. This codes for CASRRKPGTVSYEQYF. The full variable domain, with the rest looked up from reference TRBV28 and TRBJ2-7, is DVKVTQSSRYLVKRTGEKVFLECVQDMDHENMFWYRQDPGLGLRLIYFSYDVKMKEKGDIPEGYSVSREKKERFSLILESASTNQTSMYLCASRRKPGTVSYEQYFGPGTRLTVT.

The genes are TRBV19 and TRBJ2-2; TRBD2 might be the D (5 bases). The V gene's germline CDR1 is LNHDA and CDR2 SQIVND (reference sequence). V lost 6 bases, J lost 0 bases, and 8 bases lay in between. The CDR3 consists of 14 residues. The chain's CDR3 is CASSGNANTGELFF. CDR3 in DNA: TGTGCCAGTAGCGGGAACGCGAACACCGGGGAGCTGTTTTTT.

The chain joins TRBV5-6 to TRBJ2-7; D might be TRBD2 (5 bases). V was shortened by 0 bases and J by 1 base, with 5 bases between the two germline ends. The CDR3 is 13 amino acids. Germline assignment: CDR1 SGHDT and CDR2 YYEEEE. This CDR3 is CASSLAGSYEQYF. The CDR3 DNA reads as TGTGCCAGCAGCTTGGCGGGGTCCTACGAGCAGTACTTC.

V usage is TRBV6-1 and J usage is TRBJ1-2, with 7 bases identical to TRBD1. CDR1 MNHNS and CDR2 SASEGT come from the germline V gene. The CDR3 is 19 residues long. V shed 2 bases and J 7 bases; nucleotides not matched to a gene: 22. The chain's CDR3 is CASSERVSGGPSLATGYTF. In nucleotides, the CDR3 is TGTGCCAGCAGTGAAAGGGTCTCAGGGGGACCAAGCCTAGCAACTGGCTACACCTTC.